This TCR beta chain was identified in a study of blood T cell repertoires in COVID-19. Study overall: Acute and convalescent COVID-19 specimens originated in the United States, Italy and Spain. In each case, the material was cDNA or gDNA derived from T cells, B-cell-depleted T cells, or PBMCs.

Sequencing used immunoSEQ multiplex PCR; TCRdb keeps in-frame clones, though not all of them. The repertoire includes about 180,000 clones, under 85% of them detected once, and around 9.5% sits in the top ten. In germline, CDR1 is SQVTM, CDR2 ANQGSEA. Trimming shortened V by 3 bases and J by 4 bases, and 18 bases separated the two germline ends. CDR3 size: 15 residues. The sample comprised peripheral blood. This chain joins TRBV29-1 and TRBJ1-2; possibly TRBD1 for D (6 bases). This receptor was obtained from an elderly woman with acute or convalescent COVID-19. This CDR3 is CSVDKGQGGSYGYTF. In DNA, the CDR3 is TGCAGCGTTGATAAGGGACAAGGAGGATCCTATGGCTACACCTTC.